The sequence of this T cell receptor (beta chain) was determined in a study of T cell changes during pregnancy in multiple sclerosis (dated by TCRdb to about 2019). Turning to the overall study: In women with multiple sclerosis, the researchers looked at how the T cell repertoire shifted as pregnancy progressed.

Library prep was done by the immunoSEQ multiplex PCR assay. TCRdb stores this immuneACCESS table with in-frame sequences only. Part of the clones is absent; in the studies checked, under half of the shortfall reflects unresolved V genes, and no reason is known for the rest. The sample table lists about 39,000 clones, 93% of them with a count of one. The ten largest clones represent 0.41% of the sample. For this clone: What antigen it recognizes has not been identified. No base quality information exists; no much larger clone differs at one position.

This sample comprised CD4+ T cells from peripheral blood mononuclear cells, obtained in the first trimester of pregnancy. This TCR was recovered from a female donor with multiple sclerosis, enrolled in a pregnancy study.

The DNA is TGTGCCATCAAAGGACGGGAGAACACTGAAGCTTTCTTT. Its protein reads: CAIKGRENTEAFF. The chain joins TRBV10-3 to TRBJ1-1; no D gene is confidently identified. The CDR3 numbers 13 residues from cysteine through phenylalanine. The CDR3 DNA has 39 bases and is translated from base 1. Deletion took 7 bases off V and 1 base off J, with a span of 10 bases between the germline ends. The germline V gene gives CDR1 as ENHRY and CDR2 as SYGVKD.